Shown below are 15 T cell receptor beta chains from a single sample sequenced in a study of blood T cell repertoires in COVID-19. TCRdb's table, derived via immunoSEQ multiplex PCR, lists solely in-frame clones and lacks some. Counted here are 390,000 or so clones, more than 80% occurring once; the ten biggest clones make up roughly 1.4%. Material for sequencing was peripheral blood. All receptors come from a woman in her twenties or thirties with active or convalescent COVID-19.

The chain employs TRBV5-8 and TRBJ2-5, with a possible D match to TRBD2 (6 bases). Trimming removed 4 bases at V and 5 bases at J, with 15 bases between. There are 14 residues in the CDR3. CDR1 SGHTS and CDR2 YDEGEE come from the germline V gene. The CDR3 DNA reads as TGTGCCAGCAGCGATAGGGACTCGGCGGAGACCCAGTACTTC. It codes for CASSDRDSAETQYF. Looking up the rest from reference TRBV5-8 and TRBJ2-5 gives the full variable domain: EAGVTQSPTHLIKTRGQQATLRCSPISGHTSVYWYQQALGLGLQFLLWYDEGEERNRGNFPPRFSGRQFPNYSSELNVNALELEDSALYLCASSDRDSAETQYFGPGTRLLVL.

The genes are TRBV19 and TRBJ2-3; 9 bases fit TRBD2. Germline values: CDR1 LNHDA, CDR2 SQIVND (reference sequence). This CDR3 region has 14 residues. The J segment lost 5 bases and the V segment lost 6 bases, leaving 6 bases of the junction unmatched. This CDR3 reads CASRGGGVVDTQYF. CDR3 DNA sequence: TGTGCCAGTAGAGGCGGGGGGGTGGTAGATACGCAGTATTTT.

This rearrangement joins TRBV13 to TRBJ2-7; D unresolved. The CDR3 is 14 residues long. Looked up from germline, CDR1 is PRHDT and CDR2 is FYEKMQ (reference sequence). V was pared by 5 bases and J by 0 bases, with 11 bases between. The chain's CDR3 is CASSTTPGSYEQYF. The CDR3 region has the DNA TGTGCCAGCAGCACAACCCCAGGCTCCTACGAGCAGTACTTC.

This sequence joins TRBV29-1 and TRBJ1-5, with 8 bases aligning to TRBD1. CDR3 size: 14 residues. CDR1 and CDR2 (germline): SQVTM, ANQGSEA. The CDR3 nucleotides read TGCCAGCCGACAGGGGTCGTTAGCAATCAGCCCCAGCATTTT. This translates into CQPTGVVSNQPQHF.

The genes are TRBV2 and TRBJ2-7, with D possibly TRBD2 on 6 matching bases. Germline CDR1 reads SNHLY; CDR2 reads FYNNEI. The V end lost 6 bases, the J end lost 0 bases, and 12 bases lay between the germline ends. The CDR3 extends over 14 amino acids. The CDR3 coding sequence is TGTGCCAGCAGGAACCGGGACTCCTCCTACGAGCAGTACTTC. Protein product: CASRNRDSSYEQYF.

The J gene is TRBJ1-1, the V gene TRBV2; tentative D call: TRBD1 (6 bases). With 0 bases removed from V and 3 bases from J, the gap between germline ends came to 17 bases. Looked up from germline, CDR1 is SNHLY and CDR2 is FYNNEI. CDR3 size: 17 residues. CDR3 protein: CASSEAVTGKGYTEAFF. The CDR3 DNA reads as TGTGCCAGCAGTGAAGCTGTCACAGGGAAGGGGTACACTGAAGCTTTCTTT.

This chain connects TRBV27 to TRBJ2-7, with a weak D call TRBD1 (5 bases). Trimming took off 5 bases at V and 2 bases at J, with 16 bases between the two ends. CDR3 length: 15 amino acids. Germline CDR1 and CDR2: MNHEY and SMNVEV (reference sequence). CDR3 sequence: CASSLHGQGTYEQYF. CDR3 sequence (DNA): TGTGCCAGCAGTCTCCATGGGCAGGGTACCTACGAGCAGTACTTC.

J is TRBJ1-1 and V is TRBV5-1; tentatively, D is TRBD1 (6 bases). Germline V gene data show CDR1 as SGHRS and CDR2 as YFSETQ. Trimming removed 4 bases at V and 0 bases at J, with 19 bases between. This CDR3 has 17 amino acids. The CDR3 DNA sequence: TGCGCCAGCAGCCCTACAGGGTCTACCCCACTGAACACTGAAGCTTTCTTT. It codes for CASSPTGSTPLNTEAFF. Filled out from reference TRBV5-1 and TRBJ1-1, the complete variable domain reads KAGVTQTPRYLIKTRGQQVTLSCSPISGHRSVSWYQQTPGQGLQFLFEYFSETQRNKGNFPGRFSGRQFSNSRSEMNVSTLELGDSALYLCASSPTGSTPLNTEAFFGQGTRLTVV.

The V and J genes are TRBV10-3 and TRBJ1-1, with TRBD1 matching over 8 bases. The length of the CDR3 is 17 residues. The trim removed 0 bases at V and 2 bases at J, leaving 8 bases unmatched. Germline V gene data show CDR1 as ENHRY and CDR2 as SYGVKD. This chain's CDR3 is CAISESGTGALNTEAFF. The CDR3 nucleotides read TGTGCCATCAGTGAGTCCGGGACAGGAGCTCTTAACACTGAAGCTTTCTTT.

The CDR3 reads CATSAYSTYEQYF. In DNA, the CDR3 is TGTGCCACCAGTGCTTACAGTACCTACGAGCAGTACTTC. The chain is built from TRBV24-1 and TRBJ2-7; no clear D gene. This CDR3 is built from 13 residues. With 5 bases removed from V and 2 bases from J, the gap between germline ends came to 9 bases. The germline gives CDR1 KGHDR, CDR2 SFDVKD.

CDR3 nucleotides: TGTGCCAGCAGCCAAGGACAGGGAGTAGGCAATGAGCAGTTCTTC. Its translation is CASSQGQGVGNEQFF. V and J are TRBV3-1 (or the pseudogene TRBV3-2) and TRBJ2-1; 7 nucleotides agree with TRBD1. The V gene's germline CDR1 is LGHDT and CDR2 YNNKEL (reference sequence). The length of the CDR3 is 15 residues. V shed 1 base and J 6 bases; nucleotides not matched to a gene: 6.

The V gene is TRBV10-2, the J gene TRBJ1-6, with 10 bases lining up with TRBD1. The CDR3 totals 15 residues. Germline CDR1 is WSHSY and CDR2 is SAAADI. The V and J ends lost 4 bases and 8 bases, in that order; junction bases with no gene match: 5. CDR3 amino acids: CASSGWDRGDSPLHF. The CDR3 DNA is TGCGCCAGCAGTGGTTGGGACAGGGGTGATTCACCCCTCCACTTT.

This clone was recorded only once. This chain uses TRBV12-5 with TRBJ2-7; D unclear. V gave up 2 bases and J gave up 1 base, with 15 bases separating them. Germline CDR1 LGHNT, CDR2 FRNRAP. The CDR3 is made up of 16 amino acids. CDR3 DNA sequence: TGTGCTAGTGGTTTGATACCGAGTACAGAATCCTACGAGCAGTACTTC. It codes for CASGLIPSTESYEQYF.

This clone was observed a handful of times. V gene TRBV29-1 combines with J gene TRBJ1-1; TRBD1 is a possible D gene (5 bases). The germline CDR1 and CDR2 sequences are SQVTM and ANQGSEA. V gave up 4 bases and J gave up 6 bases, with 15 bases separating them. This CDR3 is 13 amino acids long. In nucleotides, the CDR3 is TGCAGCGTTGGGAACAACCCGGGGGCTGAAGCTTTCTTT. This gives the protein CSVGNNPGAEAFF. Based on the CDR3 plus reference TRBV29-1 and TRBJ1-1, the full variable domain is SAVISQKPSRDICQRGTSLTIQCQVDSQVTMMFWYRQQPGQSLTLIATANQGSEATYESGFVIDKFPISRPNLTFSTLTVSNMSPEDSSIYLCSVGNNPGAEAFFGQGTRLTVV.

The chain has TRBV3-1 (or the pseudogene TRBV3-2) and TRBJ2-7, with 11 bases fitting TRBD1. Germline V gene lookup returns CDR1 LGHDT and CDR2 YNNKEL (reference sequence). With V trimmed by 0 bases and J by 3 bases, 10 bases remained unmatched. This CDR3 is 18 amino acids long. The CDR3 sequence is CASSQDPAPGTGGYEQYF. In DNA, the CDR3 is TGTGCCAGCAGCCAAGATCCTGCCCCCGGGACAGGGGGCTACGAGCAGTACTTC.